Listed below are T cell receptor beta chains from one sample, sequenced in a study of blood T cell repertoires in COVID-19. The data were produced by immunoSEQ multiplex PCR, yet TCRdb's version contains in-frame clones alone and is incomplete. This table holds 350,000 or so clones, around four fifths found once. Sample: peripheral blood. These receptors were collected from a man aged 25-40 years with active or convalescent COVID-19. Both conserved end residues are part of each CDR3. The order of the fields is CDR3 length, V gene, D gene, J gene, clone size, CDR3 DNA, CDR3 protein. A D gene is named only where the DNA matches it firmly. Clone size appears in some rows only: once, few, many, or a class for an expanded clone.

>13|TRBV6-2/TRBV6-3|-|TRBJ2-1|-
TGTGCCAGCAGCATCGGGAGAGGTAATGAGCAGTTCTTC
CASSIGRGNEQFF
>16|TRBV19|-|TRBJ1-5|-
TGTGCCAGTAGTATAGATCCCACAGGGATGATTCAGCCCCAGCATTTT
CASSIDPTGMIQPQHF
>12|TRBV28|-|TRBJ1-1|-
TGTGCCAGCAGTTTACGACTTACTGAAGCTTTCTTT
CASSLRLTEAFF
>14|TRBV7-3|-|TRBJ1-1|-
TGTGCCAGCAGCTTAGTAGGGGGTAAGACTGAAGCTTTCTTT
CASSLVGGKTEAFF
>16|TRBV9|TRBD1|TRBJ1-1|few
TGTGCCAGCAGCGGATACAGGGGGGGAGGAGACACTGAAGCTTTCTTT
CASSGYRGGGDTEAFF
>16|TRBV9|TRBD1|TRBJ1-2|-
TGTGCCAGCAGCCCGGGGGTAACATACAGGGGCTATGGCTACACCTTC
CASSPGVTYRGYGYTF
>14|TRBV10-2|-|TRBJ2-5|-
TGCGCCCTGGGGGGGCTAGCTGATTCAGAGACCCAGTACTTC
CALGGLADSETQYF
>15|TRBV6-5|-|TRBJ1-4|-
TGTGCCAGCAGAGGGACAAACCAGGCTAATGAAAAACTGTTTTTT
CASRGTNQANEKLFF
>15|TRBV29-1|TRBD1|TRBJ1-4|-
TGCAGCGTTGAAGCTGCCGGGACAGGGGACGAAAAACTGTTTTTT
CSVEAAGTGDEKLFF
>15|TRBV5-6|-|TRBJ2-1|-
TGTGCCAGCAGCTGGCGGGATTTAGTGATAAGTGAGCAGTTCTTC
CASSWRDLVISEQFF
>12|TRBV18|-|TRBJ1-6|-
TGTGCCAGCTCACCGAGTCGGGACAAACTCTACTTT
CASSPSRDKLYF
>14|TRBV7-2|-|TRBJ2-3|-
TGTGCCAGCAGCCGGATTAGCTACACAGATACGCAGTATTTT
CASSRISYTDTQYF
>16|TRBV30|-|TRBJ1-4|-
TGTGCCTGGAGTACCAGGAGGGCGGCAACTAATGAAAAACTGTTTTTT
CAWSTRRAATNEKLFF
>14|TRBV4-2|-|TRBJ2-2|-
TGTGCCAGCAGCCAAGACTTCACAACCGGGGAGCTGTTTTTT
CASSQDFTTGELFF
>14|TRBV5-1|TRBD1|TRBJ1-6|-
TGCGCCAGCAGCAAGGACAGGGGCAGTTCACCCCTCCACTTT
CASSKDRGSSPLHF
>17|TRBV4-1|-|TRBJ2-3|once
TGCGCCAGCAGCCAACCCCGACTAGTAGTCAGGACAGATACGCAGTATTTT
CASSQPRLVVRTDTQYF
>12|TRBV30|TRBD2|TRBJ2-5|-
TGTGCCTCTAGCGGGGGCCTATCGGCCCAGTACTTC
CASSGGLSAQYF
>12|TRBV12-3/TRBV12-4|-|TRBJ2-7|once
TGTGCCAGCGGACACAACTCCTACGAGCAGTACTTC
CASGHNSYEQYF
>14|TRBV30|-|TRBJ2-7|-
TGTGCCTGGAATCCGGAAGGGGTTTCCTACGAGCAGTACTTC
CAWNPEGVSYEQYF
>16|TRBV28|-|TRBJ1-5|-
TGTGCCAGCAGCTACCCCCGCGATTATAGCAATCAGCCCCAGCATTTT
CASSYPRDYSNQPQHF
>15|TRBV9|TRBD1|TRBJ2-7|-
TGTGCCAGCAGCATCTGTCGTAGAGACAGGGACGAGCAGTACTTC
CASSICRRDRDEQYF
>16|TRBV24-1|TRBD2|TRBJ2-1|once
TGTGCCACCAGTGATTCCCTAGCGGGAGACCTCAATGAGCAGTTCTTC
CATSDSLAGDLNEQFF
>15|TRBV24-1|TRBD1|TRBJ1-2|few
TGTGCCACCAGTGACCTCCGGGACAGTAACTATGGCTACACCTTC
CATSDLRDSNYGYTF
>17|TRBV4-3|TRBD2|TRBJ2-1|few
TGCGCCAGCAGGAAAACTAGCGGGGGGATTTCCTACAATGAGCAGTTCTTC
CASRKTSGGISYNEQFF
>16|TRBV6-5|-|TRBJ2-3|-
TGTGCCAGCAGTTACGGGGCCGAGACTAGCACAGATACGCAGTATTTT
CASSYGAETSTDTQYF
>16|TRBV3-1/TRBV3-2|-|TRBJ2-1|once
TGTGCCAGCAGCCAAGATAGCCGGGAGTGCAGGGATGAGCAGTTCTTC
CASSQDSRECRDEQFF
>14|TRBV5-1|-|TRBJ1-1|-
TGCGCCAGCAGCAACCGGGACTTCGGGACTGAAGCTTTCTTT
CASSNRDFGTEAFF
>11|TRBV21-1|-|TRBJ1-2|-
TGTGCCAGCTCGGGGGAGTATGGCTACACCTTC
CASSGEYGYTF
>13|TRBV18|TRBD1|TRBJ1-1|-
TGTGCCAGCTCACCAGGGGACAGGACGGGCGCTTTCTTT
CASSPGDRTGAFF
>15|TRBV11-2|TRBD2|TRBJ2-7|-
TGTGCCAGCAGCTACAACTCGGGGGGTTCCTACGAGCAGTACTTC
CASSYNSGGSYEQYF
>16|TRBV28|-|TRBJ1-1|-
TGTGCCAGCAGTACCCCCGGGGAGGGCTGGGGCACTGAAGCTTTCTTT
CASSTPGEGWGTEAFF
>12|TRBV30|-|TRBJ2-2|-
TGTGCCTGGAGCCCTTCCTTTGGGGAGCTGTTTTTT
CAWSPSFGELFF
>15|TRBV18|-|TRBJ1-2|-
TGTGCCAGCTCACCACTCCCCCAGACTTTATATGGCTACACCTTC
CASSPLPQTLYGYTF
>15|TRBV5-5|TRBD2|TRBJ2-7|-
TGTGCCAGCAGCGCGGGACTAGCGGTCTCCTACGAGCAGTACTTC
CASSAGLAVSYEQYF
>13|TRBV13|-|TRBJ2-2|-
TGTGCCAGCAGCTCCCGCCGGGGCGGGGAGCTGTTTTTT
CASSSRRGGELFF
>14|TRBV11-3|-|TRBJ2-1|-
TGTGCCAGCACCCTGAGACTAGTTCGCGGTGAGCAGTTCTTC
CASTLRLVRGEQFF
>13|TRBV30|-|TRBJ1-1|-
TGTGCCTGGAGTGTAGGCAGCGGGACTGAAGCTTTCTTT
CAWSVGSGTEAFF
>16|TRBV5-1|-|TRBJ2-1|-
TGCGCCAGCAGCTTGGCCGGCGGGTCCGCCTACAATGAGCAGTTCTTC
CASSLAGGSAYNEQFF
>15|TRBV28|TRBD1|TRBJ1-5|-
TGTGCCAGCAGGGCGCTTGGACAGGGCCATCGGCACCAGCATTTT
CASRALGQGHRHQHF
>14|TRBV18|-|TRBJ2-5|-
TGTGCCAGCTCACATGAGCGGAGCCAAGAGACCCAGTACTTC
CASSHERSQETQYF